What follows describes a single TCR beta chain. No antigen is known for it. Primers for the PCR totalled 60 Vbeta and 13 Jbeta. Assay used: immunoSEQ multiplex PCR; TCRdb lists only in-frame clones, some missing. Of approximately 160,000 clones listed, around 77% are singletons. The sample is drawn from a study of cytomegalovirus exposure and HLA in healthy donors. CDR1 is SGDLS, CDR2 YYNGEE, per germline. CDR3 length: 15 amino acids. The V segment lost 0 bases and the J segment 2 bases; nucleotides outside the gene matches: 4. The study, taken as a whole, reports: In a later analysis, V- and J-gene trimming of beta chains associated with a DCLRE1C missense variant, replicated independently. The later analysis indicated that the majority of CMV-associated TCR beta chains appeared HLA-restricted. In a later analysis, TCR association rates varied by HLA locus: DRB1 most, HLA-C fewest.

The origin of this receptor is a woman in her twenties or thirties in good health and CMV-seronegative. Sequencing input: PBMCs. The chain has TRBV9 and TRBJ2-7; 8 positions agree with TRBD2. CDR3 region: CASSVATSGPYEQYF. CDR3 bases: TGTGCCAGCAGCGTAGCCACTAGCGGACCCTACGAGCAGTACTTC.